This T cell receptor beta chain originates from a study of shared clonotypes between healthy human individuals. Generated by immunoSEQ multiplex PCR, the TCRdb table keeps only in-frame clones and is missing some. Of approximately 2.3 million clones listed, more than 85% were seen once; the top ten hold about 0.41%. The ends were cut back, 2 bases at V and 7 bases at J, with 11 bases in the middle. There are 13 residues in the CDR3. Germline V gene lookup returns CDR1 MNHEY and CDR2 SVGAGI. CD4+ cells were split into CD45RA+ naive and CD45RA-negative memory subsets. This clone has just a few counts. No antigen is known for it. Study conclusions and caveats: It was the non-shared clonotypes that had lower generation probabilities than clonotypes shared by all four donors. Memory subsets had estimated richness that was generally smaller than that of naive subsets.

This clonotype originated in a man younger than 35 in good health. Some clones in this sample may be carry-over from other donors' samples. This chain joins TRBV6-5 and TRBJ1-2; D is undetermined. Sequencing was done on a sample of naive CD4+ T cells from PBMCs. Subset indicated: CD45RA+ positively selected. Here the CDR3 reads CASSYKSSSGYTF. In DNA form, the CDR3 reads TGTGCCAGCAGTTACAAATCCTCGAGTGGCTACACCTTC.